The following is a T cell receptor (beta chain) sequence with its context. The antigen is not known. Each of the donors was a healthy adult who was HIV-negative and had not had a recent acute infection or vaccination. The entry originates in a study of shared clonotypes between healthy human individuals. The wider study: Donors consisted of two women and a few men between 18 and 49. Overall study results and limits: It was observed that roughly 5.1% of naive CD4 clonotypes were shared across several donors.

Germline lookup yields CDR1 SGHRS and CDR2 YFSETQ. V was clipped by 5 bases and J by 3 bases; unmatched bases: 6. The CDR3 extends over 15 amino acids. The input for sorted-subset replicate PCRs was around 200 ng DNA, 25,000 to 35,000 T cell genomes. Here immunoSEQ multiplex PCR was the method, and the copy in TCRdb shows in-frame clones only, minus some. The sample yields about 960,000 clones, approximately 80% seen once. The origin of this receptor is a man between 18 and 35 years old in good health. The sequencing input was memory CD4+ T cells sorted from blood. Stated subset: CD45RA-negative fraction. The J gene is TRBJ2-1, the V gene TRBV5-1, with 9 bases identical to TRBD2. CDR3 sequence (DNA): TGCGCCAGCAGACCCGGGACTAGCAACTACAATGAGCAGTTCTTC. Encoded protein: CASRPGTSNYNEQFF.